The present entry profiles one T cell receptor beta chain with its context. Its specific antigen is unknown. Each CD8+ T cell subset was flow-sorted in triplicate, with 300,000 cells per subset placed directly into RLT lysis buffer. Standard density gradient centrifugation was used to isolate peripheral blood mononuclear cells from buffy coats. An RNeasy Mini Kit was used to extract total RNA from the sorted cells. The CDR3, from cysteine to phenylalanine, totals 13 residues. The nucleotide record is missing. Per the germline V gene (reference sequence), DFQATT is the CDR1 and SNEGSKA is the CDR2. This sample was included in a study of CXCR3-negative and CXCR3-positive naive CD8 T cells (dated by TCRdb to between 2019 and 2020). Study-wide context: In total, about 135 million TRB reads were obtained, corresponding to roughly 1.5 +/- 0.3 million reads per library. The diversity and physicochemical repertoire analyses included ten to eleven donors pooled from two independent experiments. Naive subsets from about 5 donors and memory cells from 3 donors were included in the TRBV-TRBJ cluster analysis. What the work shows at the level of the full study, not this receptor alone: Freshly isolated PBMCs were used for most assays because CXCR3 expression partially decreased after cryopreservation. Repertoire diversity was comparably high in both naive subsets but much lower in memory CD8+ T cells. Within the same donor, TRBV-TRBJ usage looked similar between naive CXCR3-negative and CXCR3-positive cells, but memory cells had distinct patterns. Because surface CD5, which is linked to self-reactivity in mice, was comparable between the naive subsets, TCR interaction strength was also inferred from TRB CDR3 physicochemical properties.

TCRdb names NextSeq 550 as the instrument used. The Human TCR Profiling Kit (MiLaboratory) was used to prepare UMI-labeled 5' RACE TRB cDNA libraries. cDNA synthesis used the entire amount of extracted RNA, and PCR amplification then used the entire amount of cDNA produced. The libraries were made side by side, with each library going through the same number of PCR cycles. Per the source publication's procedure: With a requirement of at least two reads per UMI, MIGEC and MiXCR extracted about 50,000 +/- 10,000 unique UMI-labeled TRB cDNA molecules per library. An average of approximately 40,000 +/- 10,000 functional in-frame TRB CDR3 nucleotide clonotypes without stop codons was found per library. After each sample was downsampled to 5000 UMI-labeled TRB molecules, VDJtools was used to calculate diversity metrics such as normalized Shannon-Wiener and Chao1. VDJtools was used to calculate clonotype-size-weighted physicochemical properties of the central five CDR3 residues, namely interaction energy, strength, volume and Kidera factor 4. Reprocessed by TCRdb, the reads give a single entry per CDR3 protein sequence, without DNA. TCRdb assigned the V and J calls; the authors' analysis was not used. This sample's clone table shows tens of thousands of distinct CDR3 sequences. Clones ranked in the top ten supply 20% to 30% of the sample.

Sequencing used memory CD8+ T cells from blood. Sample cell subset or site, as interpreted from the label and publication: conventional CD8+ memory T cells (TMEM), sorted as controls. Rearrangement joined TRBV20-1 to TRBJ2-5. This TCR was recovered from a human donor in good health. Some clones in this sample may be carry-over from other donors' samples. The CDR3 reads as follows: CSARKTVKKTQYF.